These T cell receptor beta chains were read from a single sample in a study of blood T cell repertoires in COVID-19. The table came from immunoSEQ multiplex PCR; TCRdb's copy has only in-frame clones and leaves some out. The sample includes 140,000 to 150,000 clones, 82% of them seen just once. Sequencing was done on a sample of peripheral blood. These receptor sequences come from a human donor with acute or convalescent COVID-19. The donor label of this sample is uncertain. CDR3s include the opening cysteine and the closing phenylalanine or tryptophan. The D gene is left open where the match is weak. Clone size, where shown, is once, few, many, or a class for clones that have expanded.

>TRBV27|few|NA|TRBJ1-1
TGTGCCAGCAGTTTCGGACAGATGAACACTGAAGCTTTCTTT
CASSFGQMNTEAFF
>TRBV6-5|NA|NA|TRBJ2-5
TGTGCCAGCAGCCAACAAGCGGCGCCCCAAGAGACCCAGTACTTC
CASSQQAAPQETQYF
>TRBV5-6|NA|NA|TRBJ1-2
TGTGCCAGCAGCTTGTCGAGAGCTAATGGCTACACCTTC
CASSLSRANGYTF
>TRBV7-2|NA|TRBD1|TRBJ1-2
TGTGCCAGCAGCTTCGGCAGGGGGCGCGGAAATGGCTACACCTTC
CASSFGRGRGNGYTF
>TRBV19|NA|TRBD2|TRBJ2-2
TGTGCCAGTACCCTGGGACTAGAGGTCCGGGAGCTGTTTTTT
CASTLGLEVRELFF
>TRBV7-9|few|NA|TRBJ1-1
TGTGCCACCCCCAGAGGTCAGACGAACACTGAAGCTTTCTTT
CATPRGQTNTEAFF
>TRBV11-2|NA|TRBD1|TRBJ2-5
TGTGCCAGCAGCTTAGCTCCGGGACAGCAAGAGACCCAGTACTTC
CASSLAPGQQETQYF
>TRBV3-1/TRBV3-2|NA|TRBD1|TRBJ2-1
TGTGCCAGCAGCCCGCCCACAGGGGAAGGTGAGCAGTTCTTC
CASSPPTGEGEQFF
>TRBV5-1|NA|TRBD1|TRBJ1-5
TGCGCCAGCAGCTCCGGACAGGGCAATCAGCCCCAGCATTTT
CASSSGQGNQPQHF
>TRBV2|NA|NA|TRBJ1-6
TGTGCCAGCAACCCAGGGATTCAAGATTCACCCCTCCACTTT
CASNPGIQDSPLHF
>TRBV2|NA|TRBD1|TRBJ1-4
TGTGCCAGCAGTGACTGGGACAGCGGTAAGGAAAAACTGTTTTTT
CASSDWDSGKEKLFF
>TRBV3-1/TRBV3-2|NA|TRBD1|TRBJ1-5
TGTGCCAGCAGCCTTGGGACAGACAATCAGCCCCAGCATTTT
CASSLGTDNQPQHF
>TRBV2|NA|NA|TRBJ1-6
TGTGCCAGCAGTCGAATCAGGGCGGATAATTCACCCCTCCACTTT
CASSRIRADNSPLHF
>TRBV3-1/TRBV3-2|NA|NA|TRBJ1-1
TGTGCCAGCAGCCAAGGAATTGGGGGACAGAACACTGAAGCTTTCTTT
CASSQGIGGQNTEAFF
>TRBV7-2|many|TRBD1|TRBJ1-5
TGTGCCAGCAGCCCGGGACAGCCGCGCAATCAGCCCCAGCATTTT
CASSPGQPRNQPQHF
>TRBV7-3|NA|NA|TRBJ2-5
TGTGCCAGCAGCGCCAATTCCTGGCGGCCCCAAGAGACCCAGTACTTC
CASSANSWRPQETQYF
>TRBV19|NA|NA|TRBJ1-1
TGTGCCAGTAGTACCTCCCGGCAGGGGTTCGGCATGAACACTGAAGCTTTCTTT
CASSTSRQGFGMNTEAFF
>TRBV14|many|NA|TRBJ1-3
TGTGCCAGCAGCCCAGGAGGTGGAAACACCATATATTTT
CASSPGGGNTIYF
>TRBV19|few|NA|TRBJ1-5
TGTGCCAGTAGTATAGACCCGACAGGTCATAGCAATCAGCCCCAGCATTTT
CASSIDPTGHSNQPQHF
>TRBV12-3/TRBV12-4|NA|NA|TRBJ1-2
TGTGCCAGCAGTTTAGTCCGGTATTATGGCTACACCTTC
CASSLVRYYGYTF
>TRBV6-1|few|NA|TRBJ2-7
TGTGCCAGCAGTGAAGTCGCGGGGAGCTCCTACGAGCAGTACTTC
CASSEVAGSSYEQYF
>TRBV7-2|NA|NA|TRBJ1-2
TGTGCCAGCAGCCCCGGGGGGGGACAAGAGTATGGCTACACCTTC
CASSPGGGQEYGYTF
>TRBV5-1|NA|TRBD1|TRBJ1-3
TGCGCCAGCAGAGACAGGGCCTCTGGAAACACCATATATTTT
CASRDRASGNTIYF